This TCR beta chain originates from a study of control samples from healthy donors and cancer patients. Assay: immunoSEQ multiplex PCR; the TCRdb copy retains only in-frame clones and omits some. The data show just under 150,000 clones, about 90% seen once. The length of the CDR3 is 15 residues. In germline, CDR1 is MDHEN, CDR2 SYDVKM. The ends were cut back, 1 base at V and 0 bases at J, with 9 bases in the middle. The rearrangement joins TRBV28 to TRBJ1-1; perhaps TRBD1 as D (5 bases). This receptor was taken from a man aged 25-40 years in good health. Sequencing was performed on blood. The CDR3 nucleotides read TGTGCCAGCAGTTTATTCAGACAGTTGAACACTGAAGCTTTCTTT. This translates into CASSLFRQLNTEAFF.